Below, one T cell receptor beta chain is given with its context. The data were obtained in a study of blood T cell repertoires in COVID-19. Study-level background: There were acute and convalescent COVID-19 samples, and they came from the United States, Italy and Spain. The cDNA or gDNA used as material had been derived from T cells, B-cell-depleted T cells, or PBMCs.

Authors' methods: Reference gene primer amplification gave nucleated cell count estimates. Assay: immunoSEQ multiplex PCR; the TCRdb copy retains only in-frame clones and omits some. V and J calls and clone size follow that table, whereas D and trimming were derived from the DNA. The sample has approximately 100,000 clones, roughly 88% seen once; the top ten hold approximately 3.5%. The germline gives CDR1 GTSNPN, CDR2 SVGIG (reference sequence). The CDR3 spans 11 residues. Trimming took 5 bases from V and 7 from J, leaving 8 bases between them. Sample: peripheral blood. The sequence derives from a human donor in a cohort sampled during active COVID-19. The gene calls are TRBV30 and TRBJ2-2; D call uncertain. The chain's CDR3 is CAWAGYGELFF. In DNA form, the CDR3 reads TGTGCCTGGGCAGGTTACGGGGAGCTGTTTTTT.